This TCR beta chain was sequenced in a study of naive and memory T cell subsets. Study-wide results and caveats: Especially in CD8 cells, naive repertoires contained a few larger clonotypes, possibly CD45RA-re-expressing memory cells.

As to this clonotype: The antigen is not known.

Trimming cost V 0 bases and J 10 bases, with 12 bases left between them. In germline, CDR1 is SGHTA, CDR2 FQGTGA. CDR3 length: 13 amino acids. Two oligonucleotides, mixed equimolar, formed the beta constant-region primer covering TRBC1 and TRBC2. Nested alpha and beta constant-region primers with the SP2 primer drove four PCR rounds on ligated cDNA. MiXCR, run by TCRdb on the UMI-ligation and nested PCR reads, gives a single entry per CDR3 protein. The sample has more than 95,000 distinct CDR3 sequences; approximately 14% are singletons. Sequencing was done on a sample of naive CD8+ T cells from blood. The V gene is TRBV7-3, the J gene TRBJ1-1; D possibly corresponds to TRBD1 (5 bases). The sequence derives from a human donor in good health. In DNA form, the CDR3 reads TGTGCCAGCAGCTTAACGGGGACCCGGGGAGCTTTCTTT. This translates into CASSLTGTRGAFF.